This T cell receptor (beta chain) was recovered during a study of T-cell memory formation after mild COVID-19. In regard to this clonotype: Its antigen is as yet unknown.

TCRdb passed the 5' RACE reads through MiXCR, listing each CDR3 protein once. The sample has about 190,000 distinct CDR3 sequences, around 19% seen once. In germline, CDR1 is SGHKS, CDR2 YYEKEE (reference sequence). The CDR3 length is 17 residues. The J segment lost 1 base and the V segment lost 3 bases, leaving 6 bases of the junction unmatched. The study's findings and limits: Cross-reactive memory seemingly joined, as some responding clones were found in pre-infection memory.

The sample consisted of PBMCs or a T cell subset sorted from them (not recorded which). This receptor was obtained from an adult woman who had mild COVID-19 (a few samples of this study predate the infection). Cell type and time point are not known. The chain has TRBV5-5 and TRBJ2-1, with 11 positions matching TRBD2. The CDR3 here is CASSSSSGGGSYNEQFF. As DNA, the CDR3 is TGTGCCAGCAGCTCGAGTAGCGGGGGGGGTTCCTACAATGAGCAGTTCTTC.